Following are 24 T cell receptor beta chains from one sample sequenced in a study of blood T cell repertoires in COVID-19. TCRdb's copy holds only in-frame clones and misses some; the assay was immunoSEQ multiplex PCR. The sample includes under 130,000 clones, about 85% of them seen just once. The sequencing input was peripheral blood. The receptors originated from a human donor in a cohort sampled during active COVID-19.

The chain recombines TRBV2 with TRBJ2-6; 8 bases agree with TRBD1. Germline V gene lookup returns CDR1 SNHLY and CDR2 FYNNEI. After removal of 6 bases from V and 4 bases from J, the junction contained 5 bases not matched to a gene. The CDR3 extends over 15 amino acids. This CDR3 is CASRRQGTGANVLTF. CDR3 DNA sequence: TGTGCCAGCAGGAGACAGGGGACCGGGGCCAACGTCCTGACTTTC. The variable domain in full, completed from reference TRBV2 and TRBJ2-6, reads EPEVTQTPSHQVTQMGQEVILRCVPISNHLYFYWYRQILGQKVEFLVSFYNNEISEKSEIFDDQFSVERPDGSNFTLKIRSTKLEDSAMYFCASRRQGTGANVLTFGAGSRLTVL.

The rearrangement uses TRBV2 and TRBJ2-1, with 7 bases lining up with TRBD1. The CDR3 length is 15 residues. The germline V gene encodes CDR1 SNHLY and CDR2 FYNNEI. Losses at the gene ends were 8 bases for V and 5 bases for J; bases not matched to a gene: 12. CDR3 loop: CASEMAGTADNEQFF. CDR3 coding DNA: TGTGCCAGCGAAATGGCCGGGACAGCCGACAATGAGCAGTTCTTC.

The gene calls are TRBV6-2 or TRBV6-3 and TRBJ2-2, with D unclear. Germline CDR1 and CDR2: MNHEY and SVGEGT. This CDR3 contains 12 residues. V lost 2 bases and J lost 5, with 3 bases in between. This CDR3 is CASSYHTGELFF. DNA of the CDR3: TGTGCCAGCAGTTACCATACCGGGGAGCTGTTTTTT.

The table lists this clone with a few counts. Here the CDR3 reads CASSQGGGAYGYTF. Here the CDR3 DNA reads TGTGCCAGCAGTCAGGGAGGGGGGGCCTATGGCTACACCTTC. The chain joins TRBV27 to TRBJ1-2; possibly TRBD1 for D (6 bases). CDR1 and CDR2 (germline): MNHEY, SMNVEV (reference sequence). CDR3 length: 14 amino acids. The V gene lost 5 bases and the J gene lost 4 bases, with 14 bases spanning the gap.

The CDR3 reads CASSRLAGDHQFF. The CDR3 bases are TGTGCCAGCAGTCGGCTAGCGGGGGACCACCAGTTCTTC. This sequence joins TRBV2 and TRBJ2-1; 10 bases match TRBD2. Germline CDR1 and CDR2: SNHLY and FYNNEI. The trim removed 5 bases at V and 13 bases at J, leaving 8 bases unmatched. This CDR3 contains 13 residues.

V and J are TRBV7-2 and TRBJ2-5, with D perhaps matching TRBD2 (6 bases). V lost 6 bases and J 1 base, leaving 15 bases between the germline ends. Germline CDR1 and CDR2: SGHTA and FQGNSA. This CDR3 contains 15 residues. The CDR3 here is CASSRGSSLQETQYF. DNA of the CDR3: TGTGCCAGCAGTCGGGGGTCTAGCCTCCAAGAGACCCAGTACTTC.

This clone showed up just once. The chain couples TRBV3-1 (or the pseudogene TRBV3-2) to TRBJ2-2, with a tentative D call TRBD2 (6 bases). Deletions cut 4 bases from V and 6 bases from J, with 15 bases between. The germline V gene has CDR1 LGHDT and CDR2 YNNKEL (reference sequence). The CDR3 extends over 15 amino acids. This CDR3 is CASSRGVRVAGELFF. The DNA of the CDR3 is TGTGCCAGCAGCCGGGGGGTGAGGGTTGCCGGGGAGCTGTTTTTT.

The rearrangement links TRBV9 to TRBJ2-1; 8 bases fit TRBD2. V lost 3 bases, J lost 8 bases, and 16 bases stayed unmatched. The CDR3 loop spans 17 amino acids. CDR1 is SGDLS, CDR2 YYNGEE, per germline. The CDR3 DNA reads TGTGCCAGCAGCGCCGCATGGGGAAGCGGGAGTTGGGATGAGCAGTTCTTC. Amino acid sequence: CASSAAWGSGSWDEQFF. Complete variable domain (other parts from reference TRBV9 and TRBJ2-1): DSGVTQTPKHLITATGQRVTLRCSPRSGDLSVYWYQQSLDQGLQFLIQYYNGEERAKGNILERFSAQQFPDLHSELNLSSLELGDSALYFCASSAAWGSGSWDEQFFGPGTRLTVL.

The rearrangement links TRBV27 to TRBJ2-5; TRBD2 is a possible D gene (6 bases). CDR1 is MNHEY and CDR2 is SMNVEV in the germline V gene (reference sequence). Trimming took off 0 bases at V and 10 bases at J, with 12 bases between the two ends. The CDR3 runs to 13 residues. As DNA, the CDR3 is TGTGCCAGCAGTTTATCGAGGGGCGGGAACCAGTACTTC. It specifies CASSLSRGGNQYF.

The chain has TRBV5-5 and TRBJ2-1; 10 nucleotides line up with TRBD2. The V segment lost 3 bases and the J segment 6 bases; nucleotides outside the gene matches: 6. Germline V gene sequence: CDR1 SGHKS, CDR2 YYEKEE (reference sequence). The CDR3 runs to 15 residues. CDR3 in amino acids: CASSSLAGVFNEQFF. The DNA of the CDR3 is TGTGCCAGCAGCTCCCTAGCGGGAGTGTTCAATGAGCAGTTCTTC.

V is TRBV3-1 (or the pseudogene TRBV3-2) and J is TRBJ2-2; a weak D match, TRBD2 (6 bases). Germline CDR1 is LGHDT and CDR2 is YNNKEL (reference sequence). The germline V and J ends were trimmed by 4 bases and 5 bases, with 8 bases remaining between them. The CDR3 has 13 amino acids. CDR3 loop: CASSPTRTGELFF. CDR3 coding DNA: TGTGCCAGCAGCCCGACTAGAACCGGGGAGCTGTTTTTT.

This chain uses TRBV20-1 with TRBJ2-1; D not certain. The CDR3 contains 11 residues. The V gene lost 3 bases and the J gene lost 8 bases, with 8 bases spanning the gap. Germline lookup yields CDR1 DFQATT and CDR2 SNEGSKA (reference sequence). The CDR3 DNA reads TGCAGTGCTAGTAGTGAGGATGAGCAGTTCTTC. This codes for CSASSEDEQFF.

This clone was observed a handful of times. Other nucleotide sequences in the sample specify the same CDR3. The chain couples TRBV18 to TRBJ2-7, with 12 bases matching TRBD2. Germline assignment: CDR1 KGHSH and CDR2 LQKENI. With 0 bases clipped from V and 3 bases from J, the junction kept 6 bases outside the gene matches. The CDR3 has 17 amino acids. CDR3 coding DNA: TGTGCCAGCTCACCACCACTAGCGGGGGGCCGAGTCTACGAGCAGTACTTC. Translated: CASSPPLAGGRVYEQYF.

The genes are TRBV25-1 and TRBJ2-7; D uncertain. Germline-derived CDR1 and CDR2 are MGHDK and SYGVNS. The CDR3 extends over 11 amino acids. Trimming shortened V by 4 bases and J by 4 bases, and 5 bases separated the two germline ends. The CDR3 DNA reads TGTGCCAGCAGTGCCGGGTACGAGCAGTACTTC. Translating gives CASSAGYEQYF.

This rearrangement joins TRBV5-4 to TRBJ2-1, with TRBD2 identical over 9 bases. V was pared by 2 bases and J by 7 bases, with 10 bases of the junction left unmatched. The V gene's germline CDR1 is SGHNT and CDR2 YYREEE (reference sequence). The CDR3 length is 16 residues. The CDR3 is CASSFGAGGGYNEQFF. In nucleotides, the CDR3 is TGTGCCAGCAGCTTCGGAGCGGGAGGCGGGTATAATGAGCAGTTCTTC.

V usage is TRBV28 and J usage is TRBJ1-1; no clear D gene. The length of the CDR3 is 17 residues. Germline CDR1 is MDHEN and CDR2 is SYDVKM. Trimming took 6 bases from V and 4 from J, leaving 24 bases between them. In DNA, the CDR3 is TGTGCCAGCAGCCGAATCCTTGCGATGGAGGCTTCCACTGAAGCTTTCTTT. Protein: CASSRILAMEASTEAFF.

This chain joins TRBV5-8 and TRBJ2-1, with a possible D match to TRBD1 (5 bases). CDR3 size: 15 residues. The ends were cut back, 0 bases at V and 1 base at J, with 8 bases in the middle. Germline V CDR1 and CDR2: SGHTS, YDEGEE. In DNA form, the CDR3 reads TGTGCCAGCAGCTTGGCCCAGGGTTCCTACAATGAGCAGTTCTTC. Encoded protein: CASSLAQGSYNEQFF.

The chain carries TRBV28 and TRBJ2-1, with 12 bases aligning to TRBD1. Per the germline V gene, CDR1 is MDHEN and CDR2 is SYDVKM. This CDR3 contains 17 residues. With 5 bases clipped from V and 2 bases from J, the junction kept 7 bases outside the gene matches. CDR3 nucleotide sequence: TGTGCCAGCAGTCCCGGGACAGGGGGCGATACCTACAATGAGCAGTTCTTC. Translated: CASSPGTGGDTYNEQFF. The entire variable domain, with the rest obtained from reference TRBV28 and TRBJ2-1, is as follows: DVKVTQSSRYLVKRTGEKVFLECVQDMDHENMFWYRQDPGLGLRLIYFSYDVKMKEKGDIPEGYSVSREKKERFSLILESASTNQTSMYLCASSPGTGGDTYNEQFFGPGTRLTVL.

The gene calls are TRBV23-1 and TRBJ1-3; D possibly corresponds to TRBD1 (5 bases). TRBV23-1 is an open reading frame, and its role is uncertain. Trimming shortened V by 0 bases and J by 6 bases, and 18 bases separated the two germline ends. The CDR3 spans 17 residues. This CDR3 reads CASSQSSVRVSENTIYF. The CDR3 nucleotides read TGCGCCAGCAGTCAATCGTCAGTCAGGGTAAGTGAAAACACCATATATTTT.

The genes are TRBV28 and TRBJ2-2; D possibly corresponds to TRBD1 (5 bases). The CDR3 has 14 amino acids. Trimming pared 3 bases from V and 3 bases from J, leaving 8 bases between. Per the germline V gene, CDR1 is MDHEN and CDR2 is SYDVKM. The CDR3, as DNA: TGTGCCAGCAGTTTGGGGCTATACACCGGGGAGCTGTTTTTT. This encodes CASSLGLYTGELFF.

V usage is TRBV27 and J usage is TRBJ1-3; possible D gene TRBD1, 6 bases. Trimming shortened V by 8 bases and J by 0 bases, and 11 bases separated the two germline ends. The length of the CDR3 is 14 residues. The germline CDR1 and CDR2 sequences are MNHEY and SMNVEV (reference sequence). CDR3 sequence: CASRGGVSGNTIYF. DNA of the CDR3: TGTGCCAGCCGAGGGGGAGTCTCTGGAAACACCATATATTTT.

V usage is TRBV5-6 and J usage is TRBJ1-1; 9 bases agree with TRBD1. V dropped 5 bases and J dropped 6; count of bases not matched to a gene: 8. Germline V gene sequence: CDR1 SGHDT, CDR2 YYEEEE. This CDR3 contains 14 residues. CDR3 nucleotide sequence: TGTGCCAGCAGTCCCCGGACAGGGGCGTCTGAAGCTTTCTTT. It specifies CASSPRTGASEAFF.

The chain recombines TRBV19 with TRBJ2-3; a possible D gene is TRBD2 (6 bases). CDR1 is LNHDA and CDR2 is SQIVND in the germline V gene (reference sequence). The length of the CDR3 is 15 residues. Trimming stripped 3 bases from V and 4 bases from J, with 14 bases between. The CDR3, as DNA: TGTGCCAGTAGTATCACAGGCGGGATTCCAGATACGCAGTATTTT. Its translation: CASSITGGIPDTQYF.

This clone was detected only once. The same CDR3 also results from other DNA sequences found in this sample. The CDR3 here is CASSVAGDNSPLHF. The CDR3 DNA reads as TGTGCCAGCAGCGTAGCAGGGGATAATTCACCCCTCCACTTT. This chain joins TRBV9 and TRBJ1-6; tentatively, D is TRBD1 (6 bases). CDR1 and CDR2 (germline): SGDLS, YYNGEE. There are 14 residues in the CDR3. V lost 0 bases, J lost 5 bases, and 6 bases lay in between.